Described below is a single T cell receptor beta chain sequence and its context. Antigen unknown. The CDR3 runs to 14 residues. Germline V gene sequence: CDR1 SGHTA, CDR2 FQGTGA. Trimming took off 3 bases at V and 3 bases at J, with 9 bases between the two ends. The data derive from a study of PD-1 blockade in classical Hodgkin lymphoma. The table came from immunoSEQ multiplex PCR; TCRdb's copy has only in-frame clones and leaves some out. The sample records over 90,000 clones, 85% to 90% being singletons. Brentuximab vedotin exposure varied among the patients, all of whom had relapsed after autologous stem cell transplantation. Regarding the study as a whole: Baseline TCR diversity was reportedly lower in newly diagnosed patients than healthy donors.

The origin of this receptor is a human donor with classical Hodgkin lymphoma. The material sequenced was peripheral blood mononuclear cells (PBMCs), taken before the second cycle of nivolumab. The V and J genes are TRBV7-3 and TRBJ1-5, with D possibly matching TRBD1 (5 bases). The CDR3 reads CASSFVGLNQPQHF. The CDR3 DNA reads TGTGCCAGCAGCTTCGTGGGACTCAATCAGCCCCAGCATTTT.